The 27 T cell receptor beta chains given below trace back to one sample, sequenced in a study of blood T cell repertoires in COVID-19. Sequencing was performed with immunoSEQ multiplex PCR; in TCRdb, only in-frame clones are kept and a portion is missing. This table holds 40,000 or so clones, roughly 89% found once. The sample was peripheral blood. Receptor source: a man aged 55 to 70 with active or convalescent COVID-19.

In nucleotides, the CDR3 is TGTGCAAGTCGCTTAGTAGTAGCGGCTTCTAGCACAGATACGCAGTATTTT. Encoded protein: CASRLVVAASSTDTQYF. The rearrangement joins TRBV12-2 to TRBJ2-3; the DNA was not used to check the table's D call, TRBD2. TRBV12-2 is assigned pseudogene status. This CDR3 has 17 amino acids.

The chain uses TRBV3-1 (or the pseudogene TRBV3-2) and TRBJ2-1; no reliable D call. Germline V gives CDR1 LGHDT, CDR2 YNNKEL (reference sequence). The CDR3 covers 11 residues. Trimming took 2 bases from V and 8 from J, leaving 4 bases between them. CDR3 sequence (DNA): TGTGCCAGCAGCCAATCTGATGAGCAGTTCTTC. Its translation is CASSQSDEQFF.

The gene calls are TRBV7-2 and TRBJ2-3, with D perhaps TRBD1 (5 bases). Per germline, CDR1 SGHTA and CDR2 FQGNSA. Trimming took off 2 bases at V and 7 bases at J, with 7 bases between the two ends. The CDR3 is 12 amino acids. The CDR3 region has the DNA TGTGCCAGCAGCTTAAACAGGAATACGCAGTATTTT. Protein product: CASSLNRNTQYF.

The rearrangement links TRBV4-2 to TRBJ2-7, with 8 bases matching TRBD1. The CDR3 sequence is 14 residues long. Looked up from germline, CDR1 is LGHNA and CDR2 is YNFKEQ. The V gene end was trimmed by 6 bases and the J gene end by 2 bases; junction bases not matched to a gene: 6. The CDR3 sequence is CASSPTGAAYEQYF. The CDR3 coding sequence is TGTGCCAGCAGTCCGACAGGGGCCGCCTACGAGCAGTACTTC.

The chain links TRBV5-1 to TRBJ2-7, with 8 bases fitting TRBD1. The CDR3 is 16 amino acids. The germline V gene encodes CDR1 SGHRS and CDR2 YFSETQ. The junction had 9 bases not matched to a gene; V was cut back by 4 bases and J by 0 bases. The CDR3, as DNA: TGCGCCAGCAGCCCCCGGGACAGGATCGGCTCCTACGAGCAGTACTTC. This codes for CASSPRDRIGSYEQYF.

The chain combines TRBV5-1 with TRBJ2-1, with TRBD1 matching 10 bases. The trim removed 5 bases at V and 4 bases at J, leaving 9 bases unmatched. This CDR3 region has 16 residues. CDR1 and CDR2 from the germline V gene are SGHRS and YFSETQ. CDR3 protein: CASSRTGTGEYNEQFF. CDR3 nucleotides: TGCGCCAGCAGTCGGACCGGGACAGGGGAGTACAATGAGCAGTTCTTC.

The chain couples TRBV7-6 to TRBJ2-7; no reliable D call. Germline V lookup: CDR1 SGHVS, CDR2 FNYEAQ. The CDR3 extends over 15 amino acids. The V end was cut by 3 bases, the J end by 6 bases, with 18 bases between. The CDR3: CASSFDLDAASEQYF. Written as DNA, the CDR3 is TGTGCCAGCAGCTTCGACCTAGATGCGGCCTCCGAGCAGTACTTC.

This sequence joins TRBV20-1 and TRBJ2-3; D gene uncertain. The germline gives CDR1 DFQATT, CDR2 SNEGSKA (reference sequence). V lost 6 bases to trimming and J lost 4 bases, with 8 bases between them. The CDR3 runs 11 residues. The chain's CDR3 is CSAPWPDTQYF. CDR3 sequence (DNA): TGCAGTGCACCCTGGCCAGATACGCAGTATTTT.

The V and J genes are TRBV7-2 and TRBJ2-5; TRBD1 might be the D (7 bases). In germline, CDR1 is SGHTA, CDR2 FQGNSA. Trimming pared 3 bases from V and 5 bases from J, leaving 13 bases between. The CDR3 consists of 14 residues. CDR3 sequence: CASSFQGGRETQYF. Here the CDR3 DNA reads TGTGCCAGCAGCTTTCAGGGGGGTAGGGAGACCCAGTACTTC.

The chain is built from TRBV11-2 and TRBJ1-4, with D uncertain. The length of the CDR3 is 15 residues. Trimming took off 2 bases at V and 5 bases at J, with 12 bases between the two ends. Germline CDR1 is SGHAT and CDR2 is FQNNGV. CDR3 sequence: CASSLRGWGNEKLFF. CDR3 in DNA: TGTGCCAGCAGCTTAAGAGGGTGGGGAAATGAAAAACTGTTTTTT.

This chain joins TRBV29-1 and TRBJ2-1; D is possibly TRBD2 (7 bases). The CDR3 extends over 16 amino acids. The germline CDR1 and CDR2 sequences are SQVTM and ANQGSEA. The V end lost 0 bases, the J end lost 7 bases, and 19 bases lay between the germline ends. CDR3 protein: CSVEEGRGARVNEQFF. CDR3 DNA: TGCAGCGTTGAAGAGGGTCGGGGGGCGCGAGTTAATGAGCAGTTCTTC.

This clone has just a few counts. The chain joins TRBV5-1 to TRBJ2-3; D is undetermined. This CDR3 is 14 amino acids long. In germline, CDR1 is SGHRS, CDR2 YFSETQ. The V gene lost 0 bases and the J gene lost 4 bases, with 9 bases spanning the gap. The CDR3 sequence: CASSLDRAPDTQYF. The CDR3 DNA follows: TGCGCCAGCAGCTTGGACAGAGCACCAGATACGCAGTATTTT. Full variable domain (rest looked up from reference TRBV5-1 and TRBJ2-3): KAGVTQTPRYLIKTRGQQVTLSCSPISGHRSVSWYQQTPGQGLQFLFEYFSETQRNKGNFPGRFSGRQFSNSRSEMNVSTLELGDSALYLCASSLDRAPDTQYFGPGTRLTVL.

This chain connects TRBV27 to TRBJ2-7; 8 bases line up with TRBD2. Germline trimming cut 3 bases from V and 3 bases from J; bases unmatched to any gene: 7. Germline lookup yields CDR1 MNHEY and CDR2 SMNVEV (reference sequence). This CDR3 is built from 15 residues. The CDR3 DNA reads TGTGCCAGCAGTTTGGCGGGACTAGGATTCTACGAGCAGTACTTC. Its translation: CASSLAGLGFYEQYF.

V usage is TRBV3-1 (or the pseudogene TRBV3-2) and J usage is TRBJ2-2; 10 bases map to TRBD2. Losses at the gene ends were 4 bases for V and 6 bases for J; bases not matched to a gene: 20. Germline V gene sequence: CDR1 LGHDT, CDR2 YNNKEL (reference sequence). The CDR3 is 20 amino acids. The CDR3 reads CASSRTPGQSSGRGAGELFF. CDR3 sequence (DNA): TGTGCCAGCAGCCGAACTCCGGGACAGTCTAGCGGGAGAGGAGCCGGGGAGCTGTTTTTT.

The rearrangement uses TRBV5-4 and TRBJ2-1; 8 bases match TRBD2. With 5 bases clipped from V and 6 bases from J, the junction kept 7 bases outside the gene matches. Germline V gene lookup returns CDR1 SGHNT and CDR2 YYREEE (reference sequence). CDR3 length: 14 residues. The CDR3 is CASRREVGFNEQFF. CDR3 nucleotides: TGTGCCAGCAGGCGGGAGGTCGGGTTCAATGAGCAGTTCTTC.

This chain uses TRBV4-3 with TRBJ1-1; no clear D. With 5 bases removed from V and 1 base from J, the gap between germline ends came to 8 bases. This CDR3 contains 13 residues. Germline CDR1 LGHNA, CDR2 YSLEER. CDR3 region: CASSGLPNTEAFF. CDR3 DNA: TGCGCCAGCAGCGGACTGCCGAACACTGAAGCTTTCTTT.

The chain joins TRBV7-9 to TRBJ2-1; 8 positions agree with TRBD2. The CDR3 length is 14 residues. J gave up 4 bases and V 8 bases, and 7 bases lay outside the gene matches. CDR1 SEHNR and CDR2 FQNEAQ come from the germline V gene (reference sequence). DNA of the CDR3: TGTGCCAGCTCCCTGATAGCGGGATACAATGAGCAGTTCTTC. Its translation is CASSLIAGYNEQFF. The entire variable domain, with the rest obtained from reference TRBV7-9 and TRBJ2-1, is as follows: DTGVSQNPRHKITKRGQNVTFRCDPISEHNRLYWYRQTLGQGPEFLTYFQNEAQLEKSRLLSDRFSAERPKGSFSTLEIQRTEQGDSAMYLCASSLIAGYNEQFFGPGTRLTVL.

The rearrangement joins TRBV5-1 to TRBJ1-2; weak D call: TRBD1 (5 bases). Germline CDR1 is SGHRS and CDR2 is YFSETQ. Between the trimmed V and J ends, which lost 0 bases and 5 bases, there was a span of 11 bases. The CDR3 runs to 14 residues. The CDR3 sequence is CASSLGGQLYGYTF. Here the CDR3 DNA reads TGCGCCAGCAGCTTGGGGGGCCAACTTTATGGCTACACCTTC.

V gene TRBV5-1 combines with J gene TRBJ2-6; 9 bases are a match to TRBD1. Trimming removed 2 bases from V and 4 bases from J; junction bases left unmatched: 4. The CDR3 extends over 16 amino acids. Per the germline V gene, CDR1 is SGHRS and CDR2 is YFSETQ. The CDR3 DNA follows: TGCGCCAGCAGCTTACAGGGGGCGGCGGGGGCCAACGTCCTGACTTTC. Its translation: CASSLQGAAGANVLTF.

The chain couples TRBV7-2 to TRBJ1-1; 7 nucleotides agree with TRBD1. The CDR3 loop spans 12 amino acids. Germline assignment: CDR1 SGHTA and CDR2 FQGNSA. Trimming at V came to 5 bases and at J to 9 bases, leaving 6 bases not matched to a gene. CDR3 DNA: TGTGCCAGCAGCCGCCAACAGGGGAAAGCTTTCTTT. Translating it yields CASSRQQGKAFF.

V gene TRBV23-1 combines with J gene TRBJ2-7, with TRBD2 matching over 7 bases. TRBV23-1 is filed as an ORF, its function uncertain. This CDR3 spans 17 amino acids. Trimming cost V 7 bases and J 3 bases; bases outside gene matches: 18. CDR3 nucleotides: TGCGCCAGCATTGGGGGGGGAAATACTCACAAACTCTACGAGCAGTACTTC. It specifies CASIGGGNTHKLYEQYF.

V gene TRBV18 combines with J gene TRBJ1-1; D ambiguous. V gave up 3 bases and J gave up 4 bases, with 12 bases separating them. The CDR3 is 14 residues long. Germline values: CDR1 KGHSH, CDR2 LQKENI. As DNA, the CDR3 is TGTGCCAGCTCACCCAAGTGGTCGGGCACTGAAGCTTTCTTT. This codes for CASSPKWSGTEAFF.

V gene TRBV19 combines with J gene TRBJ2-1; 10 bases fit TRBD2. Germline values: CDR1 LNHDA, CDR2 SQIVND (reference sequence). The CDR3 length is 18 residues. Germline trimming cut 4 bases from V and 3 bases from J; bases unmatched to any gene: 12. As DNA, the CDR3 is TGTGCCAGTAGTAACAACATAGCACTAGCGGGGCACTACAATGAGCAGTTCTTC. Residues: CASSNNIALAGHYNEQFF.

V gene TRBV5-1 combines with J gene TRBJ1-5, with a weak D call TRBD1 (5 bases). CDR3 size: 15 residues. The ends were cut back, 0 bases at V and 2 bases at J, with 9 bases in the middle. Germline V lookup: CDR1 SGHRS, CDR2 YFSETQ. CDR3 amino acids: CASSLGGQGNQPQHF. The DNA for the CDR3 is TGCGCCAGCAGCTTGGGGGGCCAAGGCAATCAGCCCCAGCATTTT.

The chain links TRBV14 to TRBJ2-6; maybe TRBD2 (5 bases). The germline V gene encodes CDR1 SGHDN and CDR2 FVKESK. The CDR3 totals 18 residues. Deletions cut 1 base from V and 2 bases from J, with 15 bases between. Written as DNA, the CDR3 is TGTGCCAGCAGCCAAGCTCGGGGTACGGGGACTGGGGCCAACGTCCTGACTTTC. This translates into CASSQARGTGTGANVLTF. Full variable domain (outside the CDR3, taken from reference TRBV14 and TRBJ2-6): EAGVTQFPSHSVIEKGQTVTLRCDPISGHDNLYWYRRVMGKEIKFLLHFVKESKQDESGMPNNRFLAERTGGTYSTLKVQPAELEDSGVYFCASSQARGTGTGANVLTFGAGSRLTVL.

The CDR3 sequence is CASSKEDREKASYEQYF. CDR3 bases: TGTGCCAGCAGCAAAGAGGACAGGGAAAAGGCCTCTTACGAGCAGTACTTC. This chain links TRBV21-1 with TRBJ2-7; TRBD1, as called in the table, went unchecked against the DNA. TRBV21-1 has pseudogene status. CDR3 length equals 17 residues.

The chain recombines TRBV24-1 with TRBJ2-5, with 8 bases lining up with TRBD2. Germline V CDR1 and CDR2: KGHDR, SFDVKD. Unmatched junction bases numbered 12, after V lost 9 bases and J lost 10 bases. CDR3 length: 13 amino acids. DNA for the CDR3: TGTGCCACCGGGAGCGGGAGTCCCGGGGACCAGTACTTC. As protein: CATGSGSPGDQYF.